This TCR beta chain is drawn from a study of post-analysis software for immune sequencing data. Study-wide background: Relapsing-remitting, secondary progressive and progressive-relapsing courses of multiple sclerosis were included. Study results and limitations: The study found significantly lower normalized Chao1 diversity in multiple sclerosis patients than in controls. Controls showed lower frequencies than patients for several TRBV segments, and TRBV5-6, TRBV5-1 and TRBV20-1 were among these. Strong co-clustering by F measure was seen for same-batch samples.

This clonotype was observed a few times. Its antigen is currently unknown. Germline CDR1 SGHAT, CDR2 FQNNGV. This CDR3 spans 13 amino acids. Trimming shortened V by 1 base and J by 10 bases, and 14 bases separated the two germline ends. Unique molecular identifiers had been added to the TCR beta cDNA libraries. It was from about 0.98 to 11 million T cells that some 500,000 cDNA molecules came. TCRdb ran MiXCR on the PCR reads and lists one entry per CDR3 protein. The sample includes some 240,000 distinct CDR3 sequences, just over 35% of them seen just once. This sequence joins TRBV11-2 and TRBJ2-7; D remains unclear. This sequence originates from a girl aged 5 to 17 with multiple sclerosis. Sample: blood. This chain's CDR3 is CASSLAGGEAQYF. Written as DNA, the CDR3 is TGTGCCAGCAGCTTAGCGGGTGGAGAGGCCCAGTACTTC.